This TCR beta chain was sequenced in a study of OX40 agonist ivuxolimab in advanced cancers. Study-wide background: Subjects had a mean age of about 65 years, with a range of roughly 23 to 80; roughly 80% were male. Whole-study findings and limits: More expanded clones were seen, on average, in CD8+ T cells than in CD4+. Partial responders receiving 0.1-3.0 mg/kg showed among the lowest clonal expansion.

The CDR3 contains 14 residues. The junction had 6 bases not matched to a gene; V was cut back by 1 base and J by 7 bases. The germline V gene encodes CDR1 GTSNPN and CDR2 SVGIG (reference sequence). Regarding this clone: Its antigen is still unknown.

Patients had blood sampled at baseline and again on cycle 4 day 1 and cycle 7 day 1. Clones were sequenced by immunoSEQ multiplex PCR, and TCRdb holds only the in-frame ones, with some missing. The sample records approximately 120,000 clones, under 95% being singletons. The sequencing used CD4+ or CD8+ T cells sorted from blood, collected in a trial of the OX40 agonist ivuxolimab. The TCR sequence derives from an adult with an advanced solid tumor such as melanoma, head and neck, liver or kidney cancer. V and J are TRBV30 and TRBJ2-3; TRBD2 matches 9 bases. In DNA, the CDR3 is TGTGCCTGGAGTGGGCTAGCGGGGACGCATACGCAGTATTTT. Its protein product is CAWSGLAGTHTQYF.